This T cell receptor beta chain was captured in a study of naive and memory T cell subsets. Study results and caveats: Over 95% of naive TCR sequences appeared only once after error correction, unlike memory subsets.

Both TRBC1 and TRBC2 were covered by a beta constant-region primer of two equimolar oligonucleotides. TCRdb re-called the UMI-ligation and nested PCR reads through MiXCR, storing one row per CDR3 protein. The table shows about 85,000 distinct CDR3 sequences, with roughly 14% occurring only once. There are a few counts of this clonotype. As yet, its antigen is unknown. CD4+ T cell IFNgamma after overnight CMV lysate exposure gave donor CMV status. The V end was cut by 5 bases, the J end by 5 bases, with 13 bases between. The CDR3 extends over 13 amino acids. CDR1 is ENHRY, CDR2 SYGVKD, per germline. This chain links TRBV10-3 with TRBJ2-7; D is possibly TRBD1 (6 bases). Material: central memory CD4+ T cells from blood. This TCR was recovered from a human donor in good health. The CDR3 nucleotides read TGTGCCATCAGTAGGACCTCAGGGGACGAGCAGTACTTC. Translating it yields CAISRTSGDEQYF.